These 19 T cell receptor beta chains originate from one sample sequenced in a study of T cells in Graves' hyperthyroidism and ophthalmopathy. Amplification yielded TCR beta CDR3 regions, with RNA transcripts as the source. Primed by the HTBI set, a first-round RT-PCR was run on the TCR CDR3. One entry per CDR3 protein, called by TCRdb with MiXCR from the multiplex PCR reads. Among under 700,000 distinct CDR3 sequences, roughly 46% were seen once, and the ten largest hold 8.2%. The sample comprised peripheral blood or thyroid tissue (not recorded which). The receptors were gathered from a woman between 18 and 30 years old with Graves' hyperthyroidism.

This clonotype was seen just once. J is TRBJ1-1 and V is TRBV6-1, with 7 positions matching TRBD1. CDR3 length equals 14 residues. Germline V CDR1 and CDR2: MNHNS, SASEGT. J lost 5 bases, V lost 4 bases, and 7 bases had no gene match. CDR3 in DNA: TGTGCCAGCAGTGCTGAGGGGGCTGGGACTGAAGCTTTCTTT. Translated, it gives CASSAEGAGTEAFF.

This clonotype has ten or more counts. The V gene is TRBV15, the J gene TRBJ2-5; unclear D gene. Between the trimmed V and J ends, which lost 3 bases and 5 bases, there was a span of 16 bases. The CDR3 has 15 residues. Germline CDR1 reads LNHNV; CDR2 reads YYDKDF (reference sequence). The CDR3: CATSSRPLLRETQYF. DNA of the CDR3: TGTGCCACCAGCAGTCGACCCTTATTACGGGAGACCCAGTACTTC.

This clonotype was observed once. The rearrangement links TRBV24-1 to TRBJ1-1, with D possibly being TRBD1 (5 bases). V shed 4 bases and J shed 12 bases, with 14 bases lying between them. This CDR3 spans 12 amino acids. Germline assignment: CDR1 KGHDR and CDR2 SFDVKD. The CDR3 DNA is TGTGCCACCAGTGACAGGGACGGTCTCCCTTTCTTT. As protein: CATSDRDGLPFF.

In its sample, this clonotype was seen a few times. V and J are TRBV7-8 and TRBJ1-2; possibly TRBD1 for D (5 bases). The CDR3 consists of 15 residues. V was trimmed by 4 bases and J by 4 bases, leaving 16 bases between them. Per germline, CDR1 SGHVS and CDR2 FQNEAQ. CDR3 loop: CASSSLPGRAYGYTF. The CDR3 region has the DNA TGTGCCAGCAGCTCCCTCCCGGGACGGGCCTATGGCTACACCTTC. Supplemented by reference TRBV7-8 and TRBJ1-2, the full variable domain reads GAGVSQSPRYKVAKRGQDVALRCDPISGHVSLFWYQQALGQGPEFLTYFQNEAQLDKSGLPSDRFFAERPEGSVSTLKIQRTQQEDSAVYLCASSSLPGRAYGYTFGSGTRLTVV.

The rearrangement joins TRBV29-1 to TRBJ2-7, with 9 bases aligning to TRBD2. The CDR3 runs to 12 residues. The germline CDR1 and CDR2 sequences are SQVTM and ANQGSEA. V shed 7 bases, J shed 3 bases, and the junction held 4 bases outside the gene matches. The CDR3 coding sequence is TGCAGCGCTTCTAGCGGGAACTACGAGCAGTACTTC. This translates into CSASSGNYEQYF.

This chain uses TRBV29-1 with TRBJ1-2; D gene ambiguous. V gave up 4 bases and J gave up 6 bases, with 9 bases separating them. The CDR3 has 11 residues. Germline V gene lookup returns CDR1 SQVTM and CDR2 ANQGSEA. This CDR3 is CSVVRYNGYTF. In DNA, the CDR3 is TGCAGCGTTGTTAGGTACAATGGCTACACCTTC.

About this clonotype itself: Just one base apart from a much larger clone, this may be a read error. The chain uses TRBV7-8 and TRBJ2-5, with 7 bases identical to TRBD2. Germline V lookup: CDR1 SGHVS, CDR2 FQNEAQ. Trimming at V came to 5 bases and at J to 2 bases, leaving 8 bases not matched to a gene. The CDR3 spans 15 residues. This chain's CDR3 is CASSKGTIIQETQYF. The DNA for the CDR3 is TGTGCCAGCAGCAAGGGGACTATCATACAAGAGACCCAGTACTTC.

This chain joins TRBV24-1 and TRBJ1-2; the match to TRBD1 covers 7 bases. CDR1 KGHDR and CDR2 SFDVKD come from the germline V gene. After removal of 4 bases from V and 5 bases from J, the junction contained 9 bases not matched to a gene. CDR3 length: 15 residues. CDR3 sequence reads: CATSDPGTAQYGYTF. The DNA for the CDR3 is TGTGCCACCAGTGACCCCGGGACAGCGCAATATGGCTACACCTTC.

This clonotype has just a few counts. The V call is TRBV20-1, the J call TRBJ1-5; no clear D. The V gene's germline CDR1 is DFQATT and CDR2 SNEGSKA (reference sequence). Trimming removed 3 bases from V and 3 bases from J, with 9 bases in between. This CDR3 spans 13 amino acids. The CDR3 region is CSARSDFNQPQHF. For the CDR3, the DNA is TGCAGTGCTAGGTCGGATTTCAATCAGCCCCAGCATTTT.

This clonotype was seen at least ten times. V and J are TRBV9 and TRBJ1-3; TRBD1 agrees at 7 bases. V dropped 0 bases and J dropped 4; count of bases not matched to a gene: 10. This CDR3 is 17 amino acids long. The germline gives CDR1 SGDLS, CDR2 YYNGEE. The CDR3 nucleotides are TGTGCCAGCAGCGTAGGTCCTGGGACAGTCACCGGAAACACCATATATTTT. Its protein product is CASSVGPGTVTGNTIYF.

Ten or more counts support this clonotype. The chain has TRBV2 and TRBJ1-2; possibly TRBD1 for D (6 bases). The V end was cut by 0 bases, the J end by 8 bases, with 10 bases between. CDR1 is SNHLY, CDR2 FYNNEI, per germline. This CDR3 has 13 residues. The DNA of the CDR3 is TGTGCCAGCAGTGAAGCGGGGGGGCTCGGCTACACCTTC. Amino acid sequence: CASSEAGGLGYTF. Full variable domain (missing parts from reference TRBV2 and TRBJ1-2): EPEVTQTPSHQVTQMGQEVILRCVPISNHLYFYWYRQILGQKVEFLVSFYNNEISEKSEIFDDQFSVERPDGSNFTLKIRSTKLEDSAMYFCASSEAGGLGYTFGSGTRLTVV.

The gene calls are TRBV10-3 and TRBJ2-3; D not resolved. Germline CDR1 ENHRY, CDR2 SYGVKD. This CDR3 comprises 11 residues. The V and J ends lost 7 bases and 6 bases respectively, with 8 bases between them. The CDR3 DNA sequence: TGTGCCATCATGTTCGACGATACGCAGTATTTT. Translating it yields CAIMFDDTQYF.

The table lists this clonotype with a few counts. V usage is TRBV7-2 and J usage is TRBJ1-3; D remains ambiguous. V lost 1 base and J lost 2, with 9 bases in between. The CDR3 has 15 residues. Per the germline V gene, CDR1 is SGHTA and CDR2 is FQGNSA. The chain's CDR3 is CASSLDGLAGNTIYF. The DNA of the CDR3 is TGTGCCAGCAGCTTAGATGGCTTAGCTGGAAACACCATATATTTT. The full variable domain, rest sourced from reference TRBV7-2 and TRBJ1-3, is GAGVSQSPSNKVTEKGKDVELRCDPISGHTALYWYRQSLGQGLEFLIYFQGNSAPDKSGLPSDRFSAERTGGSVSTLTIQRTQQEDSAVYLCASSLDGLAGNTIYFGEGSWLTVV.

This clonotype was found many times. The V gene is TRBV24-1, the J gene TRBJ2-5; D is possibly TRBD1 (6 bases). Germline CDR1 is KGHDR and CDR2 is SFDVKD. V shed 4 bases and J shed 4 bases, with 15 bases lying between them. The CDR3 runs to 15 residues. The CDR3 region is CATSDQDRTRETQYF. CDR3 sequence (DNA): TGTGCCACCAGTGACCAGGACAGAACCCGAGAGACCCAGTACTTC.

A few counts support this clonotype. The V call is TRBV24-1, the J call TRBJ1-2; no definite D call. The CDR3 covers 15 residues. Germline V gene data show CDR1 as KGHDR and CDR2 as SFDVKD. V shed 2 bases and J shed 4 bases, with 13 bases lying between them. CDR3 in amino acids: CATSDSGSLGYGYTF. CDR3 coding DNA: TGTGCCACCAGTGATTCTGGGTCCTTAGGCTATGGCTACACCTTC.

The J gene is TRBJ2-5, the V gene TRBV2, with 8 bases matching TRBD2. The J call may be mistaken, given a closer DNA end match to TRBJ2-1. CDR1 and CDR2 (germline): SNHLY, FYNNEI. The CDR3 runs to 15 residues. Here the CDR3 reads CASSSLADLRDEQFF. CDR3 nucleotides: TGTGCCAGCAGTTCACTAGCGGACCTCCGCGATGAGCAGTTCTTC.

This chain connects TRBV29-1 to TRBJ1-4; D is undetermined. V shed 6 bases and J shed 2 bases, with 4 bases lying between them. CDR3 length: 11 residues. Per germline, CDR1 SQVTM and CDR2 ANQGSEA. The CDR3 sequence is CSVPTNEKLFF. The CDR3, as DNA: TGCAGCGTCCCGACTAATGAAAAACTGTTTTTT.

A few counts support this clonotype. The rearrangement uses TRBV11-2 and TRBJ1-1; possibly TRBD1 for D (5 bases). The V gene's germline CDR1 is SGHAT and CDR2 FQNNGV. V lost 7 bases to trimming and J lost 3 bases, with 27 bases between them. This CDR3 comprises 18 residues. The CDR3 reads CASKSWEGGTRRHTEAFF. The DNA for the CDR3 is TGTGCCAGCAAGTCGTGGGAGGGCGGGACTCGGAGACACACTGAAGCTTTCTTT.

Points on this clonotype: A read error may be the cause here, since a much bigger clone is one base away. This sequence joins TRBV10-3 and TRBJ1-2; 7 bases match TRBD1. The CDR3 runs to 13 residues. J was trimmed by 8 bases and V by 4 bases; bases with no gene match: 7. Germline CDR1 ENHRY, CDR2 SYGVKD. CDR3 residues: CAISADREWGYTF. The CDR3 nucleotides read TGTGCCATCAGTGCCGACAGGGAGTGGGGCTACACCTTC.